A single sample is the source of the 12 T cell receptor beta chains below, sequenced in a study of T cells in localized non-small cell lung cancer. Only in-frame clones appear in the TCRdb table, and some are missing; sequencing was by immunoSEQ multiplex PCR. The table shows some 30,000 clones, with about 90% occurring only once. Sample: PBMCs, taken before any cancer treatment. All receptors come from a man aged 40 to 75 with stage II lung adenocarcinoma.

This clone was observed once. The chain employs TRBV11-3 and TRBJ2-7; TRBD2 agrees at 8 bases. The CDR3 is 14 amino acids. Germline V gene lookup returns CDR1 SGHNT and CDR2 YENEEA. The ends lost 4 bases at V and 5 bases at J; junction bases unmatched: 7. The CDR3 spells CASSSAGGRNEQYF. CDR3 nucleotide sequence: TGTGCCAGCAGCTCTGCGGGGGGCAGGAACGAGCAGTACTTC.

The chain has TRBV7-2 and TRBJ1-5, with a weak D call TRBD1 (5 bases). CDR3 length: 14 residues. The germline CDR1 and CDR2 sequences are SGHTA and FQGNSA. V was pared by 1 base and J by 7 bases, with 11 bases between. The CDR3 here is CASSLGGFGQPQHF. The CDR3 DNA is TGTGCCAGCAGCTTAGGGGGGTTTGGCCAGCCCCAGCATTTT.

The chain has TRBV7-9 and TRBJ2-7; no firm D call. V shed 6 bases and J shed 2 bases, with 8 bases lying between them. The CDR3 spans 12 residues. Germline values: CDR1 SEHNR, CDR2 FQNEAQ (reference sequence). CDR3 DNA sequence: TGTGCCAGCAGTAAGTTGCCCTACGAGCAGTACTTC. Amino acids: CASSKLPYEQYF.

This clone was observed once. V is TRBV28 and J is TRBJ2-7; 8 bases are a match to TRBD1. CDR3 length equals 16 residues. Trimming removed 2 bases from V and 1 base from J; junction bases left unmatched: 7. Germline values: CDR1 MDHEN, CDR2 SYDVKM. The CDR3 region has the DNA TGTGCCAGCAGTTTACGGGGACAGGTTACTTCCTACGAGCAGTACTTC. This encodes CASSLRGQVTSYEQYF.

A single count supports this clone. The chain combines TRBV4-2 with TRBJ2-1; TRBD2 aligns across 9 bases. The germline gives CDR1 LGHNA, CDR2 YNFKEQ. V lost 1 base to trimming and J lost 7 bases; unmatched junction nucleotides: 8. The CDR3 totals 16 residues. The CDR3: CASSQATGTSRNEQFF. The DNA for the CDR3 is TGTGCCAGCAGCCAAGCGACCGGGACTAGCAGGAATGAGCAGTTCTTC.

The chain joins TRBV27 to TRBJ1-1, with 7 bases aligning to TRBD1. V lost 6 bases and J lost 4; bases outside the gene matches: 8. This CDR3 region has 14 residues. In germline, CDR1 is MNHEY, CDR2 SMNVEV (reference sequence). The CDR3 region has the DNA TGTGCCAGCAGCCAGAGACAGGGAAGCACTGAAGCTTTCTTT. This encodes CASSQRQGSTEAFF.

The genes are TRBV4-1 and TRBJ2-3; the D is unclear. V was pared by 0 bases and J by 5 bases, with 3 bases between. This CDR3 contains 12 residues. Germline assignment: CDR1 MGHRA and CDR2 YSYEKL. This CDR3 reads CASSQEGDTQYF. In nucleotides, the CDR3 is TGCGCCAGCAGCCAAGAAGGAGATACGCAGTATTTT.

The chain links TRBV7-9 to TRBJ1-1; 7 nucleotides align to TRBD1. The CDR3 totals 12 residues. Trimming took 5 bases from V and 11 from J; bases not matched to a gene: 8. Germline V gene lookup returns CDR1 SEHNR and CDR2 FQNEAQ (reference sequence). This CDR3 is CASSHLTGRAFF. For the CDR3, the DNA is TGTGCCAGCAGCCATTTGACAGGGCGGGCTTTCTTT. The entire variable domain, with the rest obtained from reference TRBV7-9 and TRBJ1-1, is as follows: DTGVSQNPRHKITKRGQNVTFRCDPISEHNRLYWYRQTLGQGPEFLTYFQNEAQLEKSRLLSDRFSAERPKGSFSTLEIQRTEQGDSAMYLCASSHLTGRAFFGQGTRLTVV.

The chain has TRBV5-4 and TRBJ2-1; 8 bases fit TRBD2. This CDR3 region has 16 residues. CDR1 and CDR2 from the germline V gene are SGHNT and YYREEE (reference sequence). The J segment lost 8 bases and the V segment lost 3 bases, leaving 13 bases of the junction unmatched. CDR3 nucleotide sequence: TGTGCCAGCAGCTCAGGACTAGCCGCGGGGGAGGATGAGCAGTTCTTC. It yields the protein CASSSGLAAGEDEQFF.

The V and J genes are TRBV5-5 and TRBJ1-1; possibly TRBD1 for D (6 bases). Trimming cost V 2 bases and J 5 bases, with 10 bases left between them. The CDR3 length is 13 residues. CDR1 is SGHKS and CDR2 is YYEKEE in the germline V gene (reference sequence). CDR3 region: CASSLPGATEAFF. The CDR3 nucleotides read TGTGCCAGCAGCTTACCGGGGGCGACTGAAGCTTTCTTT.

The chain links TRBV6-6 to TRBJ1-5, with D possibly being TRBD1 (5 bases). The germline CDR1 and CDR2 sequences are MNHNY and SVGAGI (reference sequence). Trimming took off 6 bases at V and 2 bases at J, with 8 bases between the two ends. This CDR3 contains 13 residues. DNA for the CDR3: TGTGCCAGCAGGGGGCCGGGCAATCAGCCCCAGCATTTT. It specifies CASRGPGNQPQHF.

V gene TRBV5-5 combines with J gene TRBJ1-3, with D maybe TRBD1 (6 bases). V dropped 3 bases and J dropped 2 bases, with 12 bases sitting between them. This CDR3 is 15 amino acids long. CDR1 is SGHKS, CDR2 YYEKEE, per germline (reference sequence). Here the CDR3 DNA reads TGTGCCAGCAGCTCCCAAGACAGGACTGGAAACACCATATATTTT. This sequence encodes CASSSQDRTGNTIYF.